This T cell receptor (beta chain) is drawn from a study of blood T cell repertoires in COVID-19. The overall study: The origin of the acute and convalescent COVID-19 samples was the United States, Italy and Spain. Sources were T cells, B-cell-depleted T cells, or PBMCs; the material itself was cDNA or gDNA.

Source study methods: The assay estimated nucleated cells by amplifying reference gene primers. Repertoires were generated with immunoSEQ multiplex PCR, while TCRdb's copy carries only in-frame clones and drops some. The DNA was the basis for D and trimming; V, J and clone size are from that table. The table records some 530,000 clones, 75% to 90% of them present only once. The CDR3 runs 19 residues. Germline V gene sequence: CDR1 SGHTA, CDR2 FQGNSA. V gave up 1 base and J gave up 4 bases; unmatched junction bases: 16. This rearrangement joins TRBV7-2 to TRBJ2-1; 7 bases map to TRBD1. The sequencing sample was made of peripheral blood. The origin of this receptor is a human donor in a cohort sampled during active COVID-19. The CDR3 DNA reads as TGTGCCAGCAGCTTAGGGGCTAATTACCGGGACAGACCTTACAATGAGCAGTTCTTC. Translating it yields CASSLGANYRDRPYNEQFF.